This T cell receptor beta chain was profiled in a study of cytotoxic CD8 clonotypes in ibrutinib-treated CLL. Whole-study context: Among responders, roughly 24 were partial and 2 complete; after median roughly 70 months, around 15 stayed remitted and 12 progressed.

Libraries were prepared by immunoSEQ multiplex PCR; TCRdb keeps only in-frame clonotypes and omits some of them. The sample holds roughly 250,000 clones, roughly 70% seen once. The receptor comes from a human donor with chronic lymphocytic leukemia. The sequenced sample was PBMCs, obtained after 24 months of ibrutinib treatment.

The CDR3 here is CASSLGLAGDEQYF. The CDR3 nucleotides read TGTGCCAGCAGCTTAGGACTAGCGGGAGACGAGCAGTACTTC. This chain links TRBV7-2 with TRBJ2-7; TRBD2 agrees at 12 bases. The CDR3 is made up of 14 amino acids. The V gene's germline CDR1 is SGHTA and CDR2 FQGNSA. With V trimmed by 1 base and J by 5 bases, 0 bases remained unmatched.